Listed here are 17 T cell receptor beta chains from one sample, sequenced in a study of T cell responses to AZD1222 COVID-19 vaccine. Produced via immunoSEQ multiplex PCR; TCRdb's table is partial and in-frame only. The sample consists of 130,000 or so clones, approximately 88% of them appearing once. This specimen was peripheral blood, taken on day 0 of AZD1222 vaccination. Every receptor here comes from an adult in good health.

This clone occurred once. The rearrangement joins TRBV4-1 to TRBJ1-6, with a possible D match to TRBD1 (5 bases). The germline V and J ends were trimmed by 4 bases and 14 bases, with 15 bases remaining between them. CDR1 and CDR2 from the germline V gene are MGHRA and YSYEKL. This CDR3 spans 13 amino acids. The CDR3 sequence is CASSLGDGVTLHF. CDR3 in DNA: TGCGCCAGCAGCCTGGGGGACGGGGTCACCCTCCACTTT.

The chain couples TRBV20-1 to TRBJ1-6; perhaps TRBD1 as D (5 bases). The V gene lost 5 bases and the J gene lost 9 bases, with 8 bases spanning the gap. Per the germline V gene, CDR1 is DFQATT and CDR2 is SNEGSKA (reference sequence). The CDR3 spans 11 residues. The CDR3 here is CSAPGSSPLHF. The CDR3 coding sequence is TGCAGTGCTCCAGGGAGTTCACCCCTCCACTTT.

The chain carries TRBV7-2 and TRBJ2-5; D is unclear. The CDR3 totals 12 residues. V was cut by 5 bases and J by 4 bases, with 8 bases left in between. Germline assignment: CDR1 SGHTA and CDR2 FQGNSA. The CDR3 region is CASSAKRETQYF. The CDR3 nucleotides read TGTGCCAGCAGCGCGAAGAGAGAGACCCAGTACTTC. Supplemented by reference TRBV7-2 and TRBJ2-5, the full variable domain reads GAGVSQSPSNKVTEKGKDVELRCDPISGHTALYWYRQSLGQGLEFLIYFQGNSAPDKSGLPSDRFSAERTGGSVSTLTIQRTQQEDSAVYLCASSAKRETQYFGPGTRLLVL.

The rearrangement uses TRBV3-1 (or the pseudogene TRBV3-2) and TRBJ2-7; no reliable D call. CDR1 LGHDT and CDR2 YNNKEL come from the germline V gene (reference sequence). CDR3 length: 15 residues. Trimming cost V 4 bases and J 2 bases, with 15 bases left between them. The CDR3: CASSLGLTTTYEQYF. For the CDR3, the DNA is TGTGCCAGCAGCCTGGGCCTAACTACTACCTACGAGCAGTACTTC.

The DNA of the CDR3 is TGTGCCAGCAGTTTAAGAGCGCGCGAGACCCAGTACTTC. This encodes CASSLRARETQYF. V and J are TRBV27 and TRBJ2-5; no clear D. The germline CDR1 and CDR2 sequences are MNHEY and SMNVEV (reference sequence). This CDR3 contains 13 residues. V dropped 2 bases and J dropped 5 bases, with 9 bases sitting between them.

This clone appeared once. The V and J genes are TRBV15 and TRBJ2-3; D is undetermined. CDR3 length: 14 residues. CDR1 is LNHNV, CDR2 YYDKDF, per germline (reference sequence). Trimming shortened V by 1 base and J by 3 bases, and 8 bases separated the two germline ends. This chain's CDR3 is CATSRGTGTDTQYF. The CDR3 DNA is TGTGCCACCAGCAGAGGCACTGGGACAGATACGCAGTATTTT.

The rearrangement joins TRBV4-1 to TRBJ1-1; perhaps TRBD1 as D (6 bases). The CDR3 has 15 amino acids. Germline V gene lookup returns CDR1 MGHRA and CDR2 YSYEKL. The V end lost 4 bases, the J end lost 5 bases, and 17 bases lay between the germline ends. The CDR3 nucleotides read TGCGCCAGCAGCCTAGCCGGGGGGCGCAGGACTGAAGCTTTCTTT. Residues: CASSLAGGRRTEAFF.

V is TRBV7-2 and J is TRBJ1-2, with 7 bases matching TRBD1. Unmatched junction bases numbered 5, after V lost 1 base and J lost 6 bases. The CDR3 has 14 amino acids. Germline V CDR1 and CDR2: SGHTA, FQGNSA. CDR3 nucleotides: TGTGCCAGCAGCTTAGACTTCACAGGGGATGGCTACACCTTC. Protein: CASSLDFTGDGYTF.

This chain uses TRBV2 with TRBJ1-2; 7 bases fit TRBD1. V lost 7 bases to trimming and J lost 4 bases; unmatched junction nucleotides: 9. CDR3 length equals 14 residues. Germline CDR1 and CDR2: SNHLY and FYNNEI. The CDR3, as DNA: TGTGCCAGCAATTCACAGGGGACCGGCTATGGCTACACCTTC. Its translation: CASNSQGTGYGYTF.

This rearrangement joins TRBV3-1 (or the pseudogene TRBV3-2) to TRBJ2-7; tentative D call: TRBD1 (7 bases). CDR3 length: 13 residues. Trimming removed 5 bases at V and 7 bases at J, with 15 bases between. Germline CDR1 LGHDT, CDR2 YNNKEL (reference sequence). This CDR3 is CASSRTGAGEQYF. CDR3 nucleotide sequence: TGTGCCAGCAGCAGAACAGGGGCGGGAGAGCAGTACTTC.

This chain connects TRBV2 to TRBJ1-3; D gene uncertain. Trimming pared 8 bases from V and 4 bases from J, leaving 12 bases between. The CDR3 contains 13 residues. Germline V gene sequence: CDR1 SNHLY, CDR2 FYNNEI. CDR3 coding DNA: TGTGCCAGCTCGCAGGTCCTCGGAAACACCATATATTTT. It yields the protein CASSQVLGNTIYF.

V usage is TRBV11-3 and J usage is TRBJ2-2; either TRBD1 or TRBD2 may supply D (5 bases each). Germline V gene data show CDR1 as SGHNT and CDR2 as YENEEA. This CDR3 contains 16 residues. V was shortened by 4 bases and J by 3 bases, with 15 bases between the two germline ends. As DNA, the CDR3 is TGTGCCAGCAGCTCGAGGGACGGTGCGTACACCGGGGAGCTGTTTTTT. Amino acid sequence: CASSSRDGAYTGELFF.

The chain has TRBV27 and TRBJ2-5, with D unresolved. This CDR3 comprises 15 residues. The ends were cut back, 3 bases at V and 5 bases at J, with 16 bases in the middle. Germline-derived CDR1 and CDR2 are MNHEY and SMNVEV (reference sequence). Written as DNA, the CDR3 is TGTGCCAGCAGTTTTTTGGCGCGCCTGGGGGAGACCCAGTACTTC. Translated, it gives CASSFLARLGETQYF.

This chain uses TRBV7-2 with TRBJ2-5; TRBD2 matches 13 bases. Germline trimming cut 5 bases from V and 5 bases from J; bases unmatched to any gene: 11. This CDR3 spans 17 amino acids. CDR1 and CDR2 from the germline V gene are SGHTA and FQGNSA. The CDR3 sequence: CASSRGTSGERWETQYF. CDR3 in DNA: TGTGCCAGCAGCCGGGGGACTAGCGGGGAGAGGTGGGAGACCCAGTACTTC.

The rearrangement uses TRBV30 and TRBJ1-3; D ambiguous. Per germline, CDR1 GTSNPN and CDR2 SVGIG (reference sequence). V was pared by 5 bases and J by 1 base, with 9 bases between. This CDR3 has 13 amino acids. The CDR3 region is CAWGTQSGNTIYF. DNA for the CDR3: TGTGCCTGGGGCACACAATCTGGAAACACCATATATTTT.

The V gene is TRBV5-6, the J gene TRBJ1-5; a possible D gene is TRBD1 (6 bases). The CDR3 length is 14 residues. V shed 5 bases and J shed 4 bases, with 13 bases lying between them. Germline CDR1 is SGHDT and CDR2 is YYEEEE. CDR3 in amino acids: CASRRQGSNQPQHF. CDR3 sequence (DNA): TGTGCCAGCAGGCGGCAGGGGAGTAATCAGCCCCAGCATTTT.

J is TRBJ1-2 and V is TRBV3-1 (or the pseudogene TRBV3-2), with D tentatively TRBD1 (6 bases). Germline lookup yields CDR1 LGHDT and CDR2 YNNKEL (reference sequence). V gave up 3 bases and J gave up 2 bases, with 10 bases separating them. This CDR3 contains 14 residues. This CDR3 reads CASSHWGANYGYTF. The CDR3 nucleotides are TGTGCCAGCAGCCATTGGGGGGCGAACTATGGCTACACCTTC.